One and the same sample provided the 23 T cell receptor beta chains below, sequenced in a study of cytomegalovirus exposure and HLA in healthy donors. The study ran its PCR with 60 Vbeta and 13 Jbeta primers. Data came from immunoSEQ multiplex PCR; TCRdb stores just in-frame clones and leaves some out. In the table there are about 80,000 clones, about 80% of which are singletons. The sequenced sample consisted of PBMCs. These receptors were collected from a man over 45 in good health and CMV-seropositive.

The rearrangement uses TRBV6-5 and TRBJ1-2; D is possibly TRBD1 (5 bases). Between the trimmed V and J ends, which lost 7 bases and 4 bases, there was a span of 19 bases. Germline CDR1 MNHEY, CDR2 SVGAGI. This CDR3 comprises 15 residues. CDR3 protein: CASTSTPSGIYGYTF. The CDR3 region has the DNA TGTGCCAGCACTTCGACCCCGTCAGGGATCTATGGCTACACCTTC.

This clone came up once. The chain combines TRBV4-1 with TRBJ1-2; 8 nucleotides align to TRBD1. Trimming at V came to 1 base and at J to 4 bases, leaving 5 bases not matched to a gene. CDR3 length equals 15 residues. CDR1 and CDR2 from the germline V gene are MGHRA and YSYEKL. CDR3: CASSQGETGAYGYTF. CDR3 sequence (DNA): TGCGCCAGCAGCCAAGGCGAGACAGGGGCCTATGGCTACACCTTC.

V usage is TRBV5-4 and J usage is TRBJ2-7; tentative D call: TRBD2 (5 bases). V was clipped by 2 bases and J by 2 bases, with 8 bases between them. The CDR3 loop spans 13 amino acids. Per germline, CDR1 SGHNT and CDR2 YYREEE (reference sequence). In DNA form, the CDR3 reads TGTGCCAGCAGCTTCACGGGAACCTACGAGCAGTACTTC. Translated: CASSFTGTYEQYF. Complete variable domain (other parts from reference TRBV5-4 and TRBJ2-7): ETGVTQSPTHLIKTRGQQVTLRCSSQSGHNTVSWYQQALGQGPQFIFQYYREEENGRGNFPPRFSGLQFPNYSSELNVNALELDDSALYLCASSFTGTYEQYFGPGTRLTVT.

This clone was seen once. The genes are TRBV6-5 and TRBJ2-1; tentative D call: TRBD2 (7 bases). Germline V CDR1 and CDR2: MNHEY, SVGAGI. The CDR3 contains 14 residues. The V end was cut by 8 bases, the J end by 2 bases, with 13 bases between. CDR3 in amino acids: CASRGGAPYNEQFF. The CDR3 bases are TGTGCCAGCCGAGGGGGGGCACCCTACAATGAGCAGTTCTTC.

This clone was seen a single time. V gene TRBV6-6 combines with J gene TRBJ2-1; D call uncertain. V lost 0 bases, J lost 4 bases, and 10 bases lay in between. Germline V gene data show CDR1 as MNHNY and CDR2 as SVGAGI (reference sequence). This CDR3 spans 15 amino acids. CDR3 coding DNA: TGTGCCAGCAGTTACTCGTATGCAGGATACAATGAGCAGTTCTTC. Encoded protein: CASSYSYAGYNEQFF.

V usage is TRBV11-3 and J usage is TRBJ2-1; the match to TRBD2 covers 13 bases. This CDR3 has 16 residues. Per the germline V gene, CDR1 is SGHNT and CDR2 is YENEEA. V gave up 5 bases and J gave up 4 bases; unmatched junction bases: 5. CDR3 sequence: CASSPEGLAGYNEQFF. The CDR3 coding sequence is TGTGCCAGCAGCCCGGAGGGACTAGCGGGATACAATGAGCAGTTCTTC.

The V gene is TRBV7-6, the J gene TRBJ1-5, with D hard to call. The length of the CDR3 is 16 residues. V was shortened by 3 bases and J by 3 bases, with 15 bases between the two germline ends. The V gene's germline CDR1 is SGHVS and CDR2 FNYEAQ. This CDR3 reads CASSFPPEFVNQPQHF. The CDR3 DNA is TGTGCCAGCAGCTTCCCACCGGAGTTCGTCAATCAGCCCCAGCATTTT.

This clone was observed a single time. The junction departs from the called germline gene at one end, perhaps through a read error. The chain carries TRBV7-9 and TRBJ2-1; 9 bases are shared with TRBD2. The CDR3 length is 14 residues. CDR1 is SEHNR and CDR2 is FQNEAQ in the germline V gene (reference sequence). The CDR3 loop reads CSSSFSGSYGEQFF. The CDR3 bases are TGTTCCAGCAGCTTTAGCGGGAGTTACGGTGAGCAGTTCTTC.

The chain recombines TRBV19 with TRBJ1-2; unclear D gene. Trimming shortened V by 4 bases and J by 8 bases, and 17 bases separated the two germline ends. Germline CDR1 and CDR2: LNHDA and SQIVND (reference sequence). The CDR3 runs to 14 residues. As DNA, the CDR3 is TGTGCCAGTAGTACGTCGGCGCAGGAAGGCGGCTACACCTTC. Its translation is CASSTSAQEGGYTF.

The chain combines TRBV13 with TRBJ1-2; 7 bases are a match to TRBD1. V lost 4 bases to trimming and J lost 4 bases; unmatched junction nucleotides: 3. Germline V gene data show CDR1 as PRHDT and CDR2 as FYEKMQ (reference sequence). The CDR3 runs 13 residues. This CDR3 is CASSSGTAYGYTF. The CDR3 coding sequence is TGTGCCAGCAGCTCCGGGACAGCCTATGGCTACACCTTC.

The chain joins TRBV11-2 to TRBJ1-2, with a possible D match to TRBD1 (5 bases). V was shortened by 5 bases and J by 3 bases, with 10 bases between the two germline ends. Germline V lookup: CDR1 SGHAT, CDR2 FQNNGV. The CDR3 spans 13 residues. CDR3 coding DNA: TGTGCCAGCAGCCAGGACACCTACTATGGCTACACCTTC. This translates into CASSQDTYYGYTF.

The sample holds one count of this clone. The rearrangement joins TRBV11-2 to TRBJ2-1; D perhaps matches TRBD1 (5 bases). CDR1 is SGHAT, CDR2 FQNNGV, per germline. This CDR3 has 17 residues. Trimming took 0 bases from V and 8 from J, leaving 20 bases between them. Here the CDR3 reads CASSLDSTAASRDEQFF. CDR3 DNA: TGTGCCAGCAGCTTAGATTCGACAGCCGCCTCTCGCGATGAGCAGTTCTTC.

This chain connects TRBV5-4 to TRBJ1-1; the D is unclear. Germline CDR1 and CDR2: SGHNT and YYREEE (reference sequence). The CDR3 extends over 14 amino acids. V lost 1 base and J lost 2, with 9 bases in between. The CDR3 nucleotides are TGTGCCAGCAGCTTGACCCCAACTAACACTGAAGCTTTCTTT. Amino acid sequence: CASSLTPTNTEAFF.

The chain combines TRBV28 with TRBJ2-7, with D uncertain. The CDR3 contains 15 residues. V gave up 5 bases and J gave up 0 bases, with 14 bases separating them. From germline, CDR1 is MDHEN and CDR2 SYDVKM. This chain's CDR3 is CASSPLLKPSYEQYF. CDR3 sequence (DNA): TGTGCCAGCAGTCCTCTTCTTAAGCCCTCCTACGAGCAGTACTTC.

This chain uses TRBV29-1 with TRBJ2-1, with 10 bases fitting TRBD2. Trimming took 5 bases from V and 7 from J; bases not matched to a gene: 8. Germline values: CDR1 SQVTM, CDR2 ANQGSEA. The CDR3 length is 14 residues. In nucleotides, the CDR3 is TGCAGCGTTATAGCGGGAGGTGGTGTAAATGAGCAGTTCTTC. This codes for CSVIAGGGVNEQFF.

V usage is TRBV7-9 and J usage is TRBJ1-2, with a tentative D call TRBD1 (6 bases). The CDR3 contains 15 residues. CDR1 and CDR2 (germline): SEHNR, FQNEAQ (reference sequence). V was cut by 6 bases and J by 2 bases, with 16 bases left in between. The DNA for the CDR3 is TGTGCCAGCAGTAATACAGGGAACGGGAACTATGGCTACACCTTC. It is translated as CASSNTGNGNYGYTF.

The CDR3 reads CASSVDRSEETQYF. The CDR3 DNA follows: TGTGCCAGCAGCGTAGATCGGAGTGAAGAGACCCAGTACTTC. The chain employs TRBV9 and TRBJ2-5; D gene uncertain. Trimming cost V 0 bases and J 3 bases, with 9 bases left between them. The CDR3 length is 14 residues. The germline V gene has CDR1 SGDLS and CDR2 YYNGEE.

The V and J genes are TRBV25-1 and TRBJ1-4, with 9 bases matching TRBD1. V trimming: 5 bases; J trimming: 7 bases; junction bases outside the gene matches: 8. CDR3 length: 15 amino acids. The germline gives CDR1 MGHDK, CDR2 SYGVNS. DNA of the CDR3: TGTGCCAGCAGTCCACAACAGGGGGCTGGTGAAAAACTGTTTTTT. Translation: CASSPQQGAGEKLFF.

This clone was seen a handful of times. This chain joins TRBV6-5 and TRBJ1-5; D unresolved. This CDR3 region has 14 residues. Germline V gene data show CDR1 as MNHEY and CDR2 as SVGAGI. Trimming shortened V by 8 bases and J by 2 bases, and 13 bases separated the two germline ends. CDR3 sequence: CASRLRHGNQPQHF. CDR3 nucleotides: TGTGCCAGCCGTTTGAGGCATGGCAATCAGCCCCAGCATTTT.

The CDR3 coding sequence is TGTGCCAGCAGTTACTCGAGAATCGGGAACACTGAAGCTTTCTTT. Translated: CASSYSRIGNTEAFF. The chain employs TRBV6-5 and TRBJ1-1; D gene uncertain. Germline values: CDR1 MNHEY, CDR2 SVGAGI. The CDR3 runs to 15 residues. Deletions cut 0 bases from V and 1 base from J, with 9 bases between.

This clone has just one count. The rearrangement uses TRBV12-5 and TRBJ2-1; D is possibly TRBD1 (5 bases). The CDR3 covers 13 residues. From germline, CDR1 is LGHNT and CDR2 FRNRAP. Between the trimmed V and J ends, which lost 1 base and 6 bases, there was a span of 7 bases. This CDR3 is CASGLGRVNEQFF. CDR3 nucleotides: TGTGCTAGTGGTTTGGGCAGGGTCAATGAGCAGTTCTTC. The entire variable domain, with the rest obtained from reference TRBV12-5 and TRBJ2-1, is as follows: DARVTQTPRHKVTEMGQEVTMRCQPILGHNTVFWYRQTMMQGLELLAYFRNRAPLDDSGMPKDRFSAEMPDATLATLKIQPSEPRDSAVYFCASGLGRVNEQFFGPGTRLTVL.

The chain links TRBV7-9 to TRBJ2-1; 8 nucleotides align to TRBD1. The CDR3 extends over 15 amino acids. The germline gives CDR1 SEHNR, CDR2 FQNEAQ (reference sequence). Trimming cost V 5 bases and J 7 bases; bases outside gene matches: 10. This CDR3 is CASSPRTGKRNEQFF. CDR3 nucleotide sequence: TGTGCCAGCAGCCCGCGGACAGGGAAAAGGAATGAGCAGTTCTTC.

The chain is built from TRBV7-2 and TRBJ2-3, with D unclear. CDR1 is SGHTA, CDR2 FQGNSA, per germline. Trimming took off 5 bases at V and 7 bases at J, with 16 bases between the two ends. This CDR3 region has 14 residues. DNA for the CDR3: TGTGCCAGCAGCGTAGGTCTTTCCCCTTATACGCAGTATTTT. Translation gives CASSVGLSPYTQYF.